Listed below are T cell receptor beta chains from one sample, sequenced in a study of response to subunit inactivated influenza vaccine. Via MiXCR, TCRdb re-called the RT-PCR reads, giving one row per CDR3 protein. The sample records approximately 700,000 distinct CDR3 sequences, approximately 15% being singletons. The specimen was PBMCs from blood, collected around 15 days before vaccination. The receptor set was obtained from a man between 45 and 60 years old who received an inactivated influenza vaccine. CDR3s include the opening cysteine and the closing phenylalanine or tryptophan. A D gene is named only where the DNA matches it firmly. A row's size may be missing; if present it is once, few, many or a size class.

size	V	J	D	DNA	CDR3
few	TRBV5-1	TRBJ2-7	TRBD2	TGCGCCAGCAGCCGGGGGACTAGCGGCACGAACTACGAGCAGTACTTC	CASSRGTSGTNYEQYF
-	TRBV15	TRBJ2-1	-	TGTGCCACCAGCAGAGAAAGGGGGGGCCTCCACAATGAGCAGTTCTTC	CATSRERGGLHNEQFF
few	TRBV7-9	TRBJ2-3	TRBD2	TGTGCCAGCAACATAGGACTAGCGGGAAACACAGATACGCAGTATTTT	CASNIGLAGNTDTQYF
few	TRBV5-1	TRBJ1-2	-	TGCGCCAGCAGCTTAAATATCGCGGGACGTGACTATGGCTACACCTTC	CASSLNIAGRDYGYTF
-	TRBV5-1	TRBJ2-7	-	TGCGCCAGCAGCTTGCTTATGGGGGCCTACGAGCAGTACTTC	CASSLLMGAYEQYF
-	TRBV5-1	TRBJ2-7	-	TGCGCCAGCAGCTTGAAGGGAGATTACTACGAGCAGTACTTC	CASSLKGDYYEQYF
-	TRBV7-9	TRBJ2-3	TRBD2	TGTGCCAGCAGCTTACTGCGGTCTAGCGGGGGCACAGATACGCAGTATTTT	CASSLLRSSGGTDTQYF
-	TRBV11-2	TRBJ2-3	-	TGTGCCAGCAGCTTAGGAAGGGGCCGGGGAGATACGCAGTATTTT	CASSLGRGRGDTQYF
few	TRBV28	TRBJ2-7	TRBD1	TGTGCCAGCAGGAGACAGGGTGGTTCCTACGAGCAGTACTTC	CASRRQGGSYEQYF
-	TRBV4-1	TRBJ1-4	-	TGCGCCAGCAGCCAAGCTTATGGTCTCGGGGAAAAACTGTTTTTT	CASSQAYGLGEKLFF
-	TRBV15	TRBJ1-1	-	TGTGCCACCAGCAGAGAAAGGAACATACACACTGAAGCTTTCTTT	CATSRERNIHTEAFF
many	TRBV28	TRBJ2-2	-	TGTGCCAGCAGTTTACTTGGGGCCCCAGCCGGGGAGCTGTTTTTT	CASSLLGAPAGELFF
few	TRBV6-5	TRBJ2-3	-	TGTGCCAGCAGTTACGGGAGGTACACAGATACGCAGTATTTT	CASSYGRYTDTQYF
few	TRBV19	TRBJ1-2	-	TGTGCCAGTAGTATTGCGGACTATGGCTACACCTTC	CASSIADYGYTF
-	TRBV27	TRBJ2-5	-	TGTGCCAGCAGTCATGGACGGGGACAAGAGACCCAGTACTTC	CASSHGRGQETQYF
-	TRBV4-3	TRBJ2-6	-	TGCGCCAGCAGCCAAGAGGTACAGGGTTTCACTGGGGCCAACGTCCTGACTTTC	CASSQEVQGFTGANVLTF
-	TRBV5-1	TRBJ1-2	-	TGCGCCAGCAGCTTGGTTTCCAGGGCGCCCTATGGCTACACCTTC	CASSLVSRAPYGYTF
-	TRBV5-1	TRBJ2-6	-	TGCGCCAGCAGCTTCACCCAGGAGTATGGGGCCAACGTCCTGACTTTC	CASSFTQEYGANVLTF
few	TRBV5-4	TRBJ1-4	TRBD1	TGTGCCAGCAGCTTTCGGGACAGGGGGGAAAAACTGTTTTTT	CASSFRDRGEKLFF
few	TRBV7-2	TRBJ2-7	TRBD1	TGTGCCAGCACCCCTTATGCGGGACAGGGGAGCGAGCAGTACTTC	CASTPYAGQGSEQYF
few	TRBV9	TRBJ2-4	TRBD2	TGTGCCAGCAGCCCCGGGGGGTCGGACATTCAGTACTTC	CASSPGGSDIQYF
few	TRBV7-8	TRBJ1-4	TRBD1	TGTGCCAGCAGCTTAAACAGGGGTGAAAATGAAAAACTGTTTTTT	CASSLNRGENEKLFF
few	TRBV15	TRBJ2-3	-	TGTGCCACCAGCAGACCATACAGGGCGGATACGCAGTATTTT	CATSRPYRADTQYF
-	TRBV12-3/TRBV12-4	TRBJ2-2	-	TGTGCCAGCAGTTTTGGGGACTGGACACCTAACACCGGGGAGCTGTTTTTT	CASSFGDWTPNTGELFF
many	TRBV7-2	TRBJ2-1	-	TGTGCCAGCAGCTTAGCGCGAGTAGAGCGGGATGAGCAGTTCTTC	CASSLARVERDEQFF
-	TRBV28	TRBJ2-3	TRBD2	TGTGCCAGCAGTAAACTAGCGGGATTCACAGATACGCAGTATTTT	CASSKLAGFTDTQYF
few	TRBV5-1	TRBJ2-2	-	TGCGCCAGCAGCTTGGATGGGACGGACACCGGGGAGCTGTTTTTT	CASSLDGTDTGELFF
many	TRBV5-1	TRBJ2-7	-	TGCGCCAGCAGCATGATGATGGCGGAGTACGAGCAGTACTTC	CASSMMMAEYEQYF
few	TRBV12-3/TRBV12-4	TRBJ2-5	TRBD1	TGTGCCAGCAGTCCCCGGACAGGTGCCTTGACTACCCAGTACTTC	CASSPRTGALTTQYF
-	TRBV4-3	TRBJ2-1	-	TGCGCCAGCAGCCAAGATTTCCGGGCGTACTACAATGAGCAGTTCTTC	CASSQDFRAYYNEQFF
-	TRBV20-1	TRBJ2-4	-	TGCAGTGTTTCTCAGGGAAGCCAAAACATTCAGTACTTC	CSVSQGSQNIQYF
many	TRBV19	TRBJ1-1	-	TGTGCCACCTCTTACGGCTCTTCAAGCACTGAAGCTTTCTTT	CATSYGSSSTEAFF
-	TRBV6-1	TRBJ1-6	-	TGTGCCAGCAGTGAAGAAGTAAGGACGTATACCGGAAGCTCACCCCTCCACTTT	CASSEEVRTYTGSSPLHF
-	TRBV29-1	TRBJ2-7	TRBD1	TGCAGCGTTGAGACCGGGACAGCCTACGAGCAGTACTTC	CSVETGTAYEQYF
few	TRBV23-1	TRBJ1-6	-	TGCGCCAGCAGTCACACACAGGGAGATAATTCACCCCTCCACTTT	CASSHTQGDNSPLHF
-	TRBV20-1	TRBJ2-4	-	TGCAGTGCGACCCAGGGAGCCAAAAACATTCAGTACTTC	CSATQGAKNIQYF
-	TRBV6-1	TRBJ2-1	TRBD2	TGTGCCAGCAAACCGACTAGCGGGAGCACGTACAATGAGCAGTTCTTC	CASKPTSGSTYNEQFF
few	TRBV11-2	TRBJ2-5	-	TGTGCCAGCAGCTTAAATCAGGGGCAAGAGACCCAGTACTTC	CASSLNQGQETQYF
few	TRBV6-6	TRBJ2-1	-	TGTGCCAGCAGTACGGAGCTAGCTTATGAGCAGTTCTTC	CASSTELAYEQFF
few	TRBV11-2	TRBJ2-2	TRBD1	TGTGCCAGCAGCTTAGGGGACAGGGGCGCCGCGAACACCGGGGAGCTGTTTTTT	CASSLGDRGAANTGELFF
-	TRBV10-3	TRBJ2-7	-	TGTGCCGTCCGAGTTGCGGACGAGCAGTACTTC	CAVRVADEQYF
few	TRBV15	TRBJ1-1	-	TGTGCCACCAGCAGAGCCCCAGGGAACACTGAAGCTTTCTTT	CATSRAPGNTEAFF
few	TRBV9	TRBJ1-2	-	TGTGCCAGCAGCCCCTTTGAGGCGAACTATGGCTACACCTTC	CASSPFEANYGYTF
few	TRBV4-1	TRBJ1-1	TRBD1	TGCGCCAGCAGCCAAGATAAAAGGGGGCGAGACACTGAAGCTTTCTTT	CASSQDKRGRDTEAFF
-	TRBV5-5	TRBJ2-7	-	TGTGCCAGCAGCTCGGGAAGGGACACCTACGAGCAGTACTTC	CASSSGRDTYEQYF